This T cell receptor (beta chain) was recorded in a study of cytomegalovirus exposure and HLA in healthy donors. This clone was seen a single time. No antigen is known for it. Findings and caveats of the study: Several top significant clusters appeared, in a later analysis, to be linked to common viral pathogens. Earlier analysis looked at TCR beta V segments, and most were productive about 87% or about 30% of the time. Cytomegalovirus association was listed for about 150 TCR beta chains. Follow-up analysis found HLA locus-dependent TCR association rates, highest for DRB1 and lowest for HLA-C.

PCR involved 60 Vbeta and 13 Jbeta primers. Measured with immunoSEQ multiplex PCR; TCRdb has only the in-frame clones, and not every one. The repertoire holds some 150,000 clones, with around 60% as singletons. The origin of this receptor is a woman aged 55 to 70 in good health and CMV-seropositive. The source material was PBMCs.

The CDR3 DNA follows: TGTGCCAGTAGAACTACCGGGACAACCTTTCAAGGGGGCTACACCTTC. Translation gives CASRTTGTTFQGGYTF. This sequence joins TRBV19 and TRBJ1-2; D perhaps matches TRBD1 (6 bases). Germline V gene sequence: CDR1 LNHDA, CDR2 SQIVND (reference sequence). The CDR3 consists of 16 residues. V lost 6 bases and J 8 bases, leaving 25 bases between the germline ends.